Shown below are 5 T cell receptor beta chains from a single sample sequenced in a study of early T cells in non-severe SARS-CoV-2 infection. MiXCR, applied by TCRdb to the 5' RACE reads, yields one record per CDR3 protein. The sample has 80,000 or so distinct CDR3 sequences; roughly 5.7% are singletons. The specimen was whole blood. These TCRs come from an adult who was a healthcare worker with PCR-confirmed SARS-CoV-2 infection or an uninfected control (not recorded which).

This clonotype has more than one count but fewer than ten. This chain links TRBV5-6 with TRBJ2-7; D is possibly TRBD2 (5 bases). CDR1 is SGHDT, CDR2 YYEEEE, per germline. The CDR3 sequence is 12 residues long. V lost 2 bases and J lost 4, with 7 bases in between. CDR3 nucleotides: TGTGCCAGCAGCTTTGGAGGTTACGAGCAGTACTTC. The encoded protein is CASSFGGYEQYF.

This clonotype has ten or more counts. The chain combines TRBV2 with TRBJ2-3, with 8 nucleotides matching TRBD1. CDR1 is SNHLY, CDR2 FYNNEI, per germline. V was pared by 6 bases and J by 2 bases, with 4 bases of the junction left unmatched. The CDR3 extends over 14 amino acids. CDR3 sequence reads: CASRDRATTDTQYF. The CDR3 DNA reads as TGTGCCAGCAGGGACAGGGCCACCACAGATACGCAGTATTTT.

This clonotype showed up many times. The chain links TRBV18 to TRBJ1-5, with D unclear. V lost 2 bases and J lost 3, with 8 bases in between. The CDR3 loop spans 14 amino acids. CDR1 is KGHSH and CDR2 is LQKENI in the germline V gene. The CDR3, as DNA: TGTGCCAGCTCACCATTGGGAAACAATCAGCCCCAGCATTTT. Protein: CASSPLGNNQPQHF. Looking up the rest from reference TRBV18 and TRBJ1-5 gives the full variable domain: NAGVMQNPRHLVRRRGQEARLRCSPMKGHSHVYWYRQLPEEGLKFMVYLQKENIIDESGMPKERFSAEFPKEGPSILRIQQVVRGDSAAYFCASSPLGNNQPQHFGDGTRLSIL.

In this sample, this clonotype turned up a few times. This chain uses TRBV30 with TRBJ1-6, with TRBD1 as a possible D gene (5 bases). Germline lookup yields CDR1 GTSNPN and CDR2 SVGIG (reference sequence). The V gene lost 0 bases and the J gene lost 10 bases, with 10 bases spanning the gap. The CDR3 is 13 residues long. CDR3 in DNA: TGTGCCTGGAGTGTATTCAGGGACTCACCCCTCCACTTT. Its protein is CAWSVFRDSPLHF.

As to this clonotype: A much larger clone lies one base from this, so it may be a read error. J is TRBJ1-4 and V is TRBV6-1; TRBD1 matches 9 bases. The CDR3 is 14 amino acids. Germline V gene sequence: CDR1 MNHNS, CDR2 SASEGT. CDR3: CASCEGTGSEKLFF. Here the CDR3 DNA reads TGTGCCAGCTGTGAAGGGACAGGGAGTGAAAAACTGTTTTTT.